A single sample is the source of the 9 T cell receptor beta chains below, sequenced in a study of cytomegalovirus exposure and HLA in healthy donors. It was with 60 Vbeta and 13 Jbeta primers that the PCR ran. Sequenced by immunoSEQ multiplex PCR; TCRdb stores in-frame clones only, minus some. The profile shows 150,000 to 200,000 clones, roughly 80% of them singletons. The specimen was PBMCs. These receptor sequences come from a man aged 25 to 45 in good health and CMV-seropositive.

This clone was detected only a few times. Compared with germline, one end of the junction differs, possibly owing to a read error. The rearrangement links TRBV6-4 to TRBJ1-3; no firm D call. The germline V gene has CDR1 MRHNA and CDR2 SNTAGT. CDR3 length: 16 amino acids. The CDR3 coding sequence is TGTGCCAGCAGTTACTCGAGTGAAGTATCTGGAAACACCATATATTTT. Its translation is CASSYSSEVSGNTIYF.

The genes are TRBV19 and TRBJ2-1, with 11 bases aligning to TRBD2. CDR1 and CDR2 from the germline V gene are LNHDA and SQIVND (reference sequence). CDR3 size: 15 residues. The ends lost 4 bases at V and 4 bases at J; junction bases unmatched: 3. The CDR3 region is CASSTGTSGYNEQFF. Written as DNA, the CDR3 is TGTGCCAGTAGTACTGGGACTAGCGGTTACAATGAGCAGTTCTTC.

V and J are TRBV7-8 and TRBJ1-5, with D perhaps matching TRBD1 (6 bases). Germline CDR1 and CDR2: SGHVS and FQNEAQ. Trimming stripped 1 base from V and 1 base from J, with 11 bases between. This CDR3 comprises 16 residues. The CDR3 DNA follows: TGTGCCAGCAGCTTAGGGGGGGGGCTGAGCAATCAGCCCCAGCATTTT. This translates into CASSLGGGLSNQPQHF.

In this sample, this clone turned up a few times. The chain has TRBV4-3 and TRBJ2-6, with 9 bases lining up with TRBD1. This CDR3 region has 18 residues. V dropped 3 bases and J dropped 0; count of bases not matched to a gene: 6. Germline lookup yields CDR1 LGHNA and CDR2 YSLEER. The CDR3 nucleotides are TGCGCCAGCAGCCAGGGACAGGGTCTTCTCTCTGGGGCCAACGTCCTGACTTTC. Its protein product is CASSQGQGLLSGANVLTF.

The chain couples TRBV5-1 to TRBJ1-1, with D maybe TRBD1 (5 bases). The CDR3 has 15 residues. Germline loops: CDR1 SGHRS, CDR2 YFSETQ. Trimming took 0 bases from V and 4 from J, leaving 13 bases between them. As DNA, the CDR3 is TGCGCCAGCAGCTTGGATGGGGCGGGGGGCACTGAAGCTTTCTTT. Its translation: CASSLDGAGGTEAFF.

This chain links TRBV7-9 with TRBJ2-3; 7 bases map to TRBD2. The length of the CDR3 is 16 residues. The V and J ends lost 5 bases and 0 bases, in that order; junction bases with no gene match: 8. Germline loops: CDR1 SEHNR, CDR2 FQNEAQ (reference sequence). The CDR3 spells CASSAPGGGSTDTQYF. Written as DNA, the CDR3 is TGTGCCAGCAGCGCCCCGGGGGGAGGCAGCACAGATACGCAGTATTTT.

The chain has TRBV4-2 and TRBJ2-3; 14 bases fit TRBD2. This CDR3 is built from 16 residues. The trim removed 4 bases at V and 6 bases at J, leaving 6 bases unmatched. Germline V gene sequence: CDR1 LGHNA, CDR2 YNFKEQ. CDR3 amino acids: CASSRATSGGVDTQYF. CDR3 DNA: TGTGCCAGCAGCCGCGCGACTAGCGGGGGGGTGGATACGCAGTATTTT.

In its sample, this clone was seen a few times. V gene TRBV27 combines with J gene TRBJ1-1, with D perhaps TRBD1 (5 bases). V was shortened by 7 bases and J by 5 bases, with 14 bases between the two germline ends. Germline loops: CDR1 MNHEY, CDR2 SMNVEV (reference sequence). The CDR3 sequence is 13 residues long. The CDR3, as DNA: TGTGCCAGCACGTGGGCGGAGGGGACTGAAGCTTTCTTT. Translating it yields CASTWAEGTEAFF.

The CDR3 is CASSLDRDYGYTF. CDR3 sequence (DNA): TGTGCCAGCAGCTTGGACAGGGACTATGGCTACACCTTC. The chain has TRBV7-9 and TRBJ1-2; 8 bases are a match to TRBD1. The length of the CDR3 is 13 residues. V was clipped by 3 bases and J by 3 bases; unmatched bases: 0. The V gene's germline CDR1 is SEHNR and CDR2 FQNEAQ (reference sequence).